What follows are 14 T cell receptor beta chains derived from one specimen sequenced in a study of cytomegalovirus exposure and HLA in healthy donors. Primers included in the PCR were 60 Vbeta and 13 Jbeta primers. Profiling relied on immunoSEQ multiplex PCR, and the TCRdb table lists in-frame clones only, not all of them. The repertoire holds 180,000 or so clones, with 60% to 80% as singletons. The source material was PBMCs. Every receptor here comes from a man aged 40-49 years in good health and CMV-seronegative.

The V and J genes are TRBV7-9 and TRBJ1-3; D gene unclear. Trimming removed 1 base at V and 0 bases at J, with 10 bases between. This CDR3 has 16 amino acids. CDR1 is SEHNR and CDR2 is FQNEAQ in the germline V gene (reference sequence). CDR3 residues: CASSLGPSYSGNTIYF. CDR3 DNA sequence: TGTGCCAGCAGCTTAGGCCCGTCCTACTCTGGAAACACCATATATTTT.

V and J are TRBV6-6 and TRBJ1-5; weak D call: TRBD1 (6 bases). V shed 8 bases and J shed 3 bases, with 11 bases lying between them. This CDR3 region has 13 residues. The germline V gene has CDR1 MNHNY and CDR2 SVGAGI (reference sequence). The CDR3 region is CASVEGDNQPQHF. The CDR3 region has the DNA TGTGCCAGCGTAGAGGGGGACAATCAGCCCCAGCATTTT.

V and J are TRBV6-1 and TRBJ2-5; TRBD2 might be the D (6 bases). The CDR3 sequence is 14 residues long. The V end lost 6 bases, the J end lost 2 bases, and 13 bases lay between the germline ends. The germline V gene has CDR1 MNHNS and CDR2 SASEGT. CDR3 in DNA: TGTGCCAGCAGGCCGGGACTGCTTCAAGAGACCCAGTACTTC. Protein: CASRPGLLQETQYF.

This clone was found a few times. The chain combines TRBV10-3 with TRBJ2-5, with 7 bases aligning to TRBD2. Germline CDR1 is ENHRY and CDR2 is SYGVKD. The CDR3 sequence is 12 residues long. The V gene end was trimmed by 8 bases and the J gene end by 2 bases; junction bases not matched to a gene: 2. The CDR3 loop reads CAIAGVQETQYF. CDR3 coding DNA: TGTGCCATCGCGGGGGTGCAAGAGACCCAGTACTTC.

V and J are TRBV5-1 and TRBJ2-2; D is possibly TRBD1 (5 bases). CDR1 is SGHRS, CDR2 YFSETQ, per germline. The length of the CDR3 is 15 residues. Trimming left V 1 base short and J 8 bases short, with 15 bases between. The chain's CDR3 is CASSLNRPKTGELFF. For the CDR3, the DNA is TGCGCCAGCAGCTTGAACAGGCCAAAGACAGGGGAGCTGTTTTTT.

With respect to this clone: Distinct nucleotide sequences in the sample also encode this CDR3. The V and J genes are TRBV20-1 and TRBJ1-3; D unresolved. This CDR3 comprises 11 residues. Trimming left V 6 bases short and J 4 bases short, with 7 bases between. Germline values: CDR1 DFQATT, CDR2 SNEGSKA (reference sequence). This CDR3 reads CSATEGNTIYF. In nucleotides, the CDR3 is TGCAGTGCCACAGAGGGAAACACCATATATTTT.

This clone appeared once. This chain links TRBV18 with TRBJ2-3, with a tentative D call TRBD1 (5 bases). Deletions cut 2 bases from V and 0 bases from J, with 9 bases between. The CDR3 is 15 amino acids. Germline CDR1 KGHSH, CDR2 LQKENI. The CDR3 DNA sequence: TGTGCCAGCTCACCAGGGAAGGGGAGCACAGATACGCAGTATTTT. Translated, it gives CASSPGKGSTDTQYF.

This clone was found once. This chain uses TRBV5-8 with TRBJ1-4, with 10 positions matching TRBD1. Germline V gene lookup returns CDR1 SGHTS and CDR2 YDEGEE. This CDR3 region has 15 residues. The ends lost 0 bases at V and 8 bases at J; junction bases unmatched: 4. CDR3 region: CASSLGDRGGEKLFF. The CDR3 bases are TGTGCCAGCAGCTTGGGGGACAGGGGAGGAGAAAAACTGTTTTTT. The full variable domain, completed using reference TRBV5-8 and TRBJ1-4, is EAGVTQSPTHLIKTRGQQATLRCSPISGHTSVYWYQQALGLGLQFLLWYDEGEERNRGNFPPRFSGRQFPNYSSELNVNALELEDSALYLCASSLGDRGGEKLFFGSGTQLSVL.

The CDR3 reads CASSLFQGYEQYF. CDR3 nucleotide sequence: TGTGCCAGCAGCTTATTCCAGGGCTACGAGCAGTACTTC. This sequence joins TRBV7-7 and TRBJ2-5; D is possibly TRBD1 (5 bases). The J call is doubtful: the DNA matches TRBJ2-7 better. The CDR3 runs 13 residues. Germline V gene data show CDR1 as SSHAT and CDR2 as FNYEAQ (reference sequence).

The rearrangement uses TRBV7-6 and TRBJ2-3, with 8 bases identical to TRBD2. V dropped 5 bases and J dropped 5; count of bases not matched to a gene: 12. Germline-derived CDR1 and CDR2 are SGHVS and FNYEAQ. The CDR3 contains 16 residues. The CDR3 DNA reads TGTGCCAGCAGCCCCCGCCCGGGGGGGGTTGGAGATACGCAGTATTTT. This gives the protein CASSPRPGGVGDTQYF.

The chain carries TRBV28 and TRBJ1-2; a possible D gene is TRBD1 (6 bases). Germline-derived CDR1 and CDR2 are MDHEN and SYDVKM. CDR3 length equals 12 residues. V was pared by 6 bases and J by 4 bases, with 9 bases between. The CDR3 DNA follows: TGTGCCAGCAGCACCAGGGGCTATGGCTACACCTTC. It translates to CASSTRGYGYTF.

The chain employs TRBV5-4 and TRBJ2-2, with TRBD2 matching over 16 bases. Per germline, CDR1 SGHNT and CDR2 YYREEE (reference sequence). The CDR3 covers 16 residues. Germline trimming cut 4 bases from V and 6 bases from J; bases unmatched to any gene: 3. The CDR3 DNA is TGTGCCAGCAGCGGGACTAGCGGGAGGGCCGCCGGGGAGCTGTTTTTT. Its protein is CASSGTSGRAAGELFF.

This clone was seen more than once but under ten times. The chain links TRBV11-1 to TRBJ2-3; TRBD2 matches 8 bases. Looked up from germline, CDR1 is SGHAT and CDR2 is FQDESV (reference sequence). This CDR3 comprises 14 residues. Losses at the gene ends were 5 bases for V and 3 bases for J; bases not matched to a gene: 4. The CDR3 coding sequence is TGTGCCAGCAGCCGAGCGGGGGATACAGATACGCAGTATTTT. Encoded protein: CASSRAGDTDTQYF.

Concerning this clone itself: An end of the junction differs from the germline gene, which may be a read error. The J gene is TRBJ1-1, the V gene TRBV7-9; a weak D match, TRBD1 (5 bases). CDR1 is SEHNR, CDR2 FQNEAQ, per germline (reference sequence). The CDR3 runs to 17 residues. CDR3 in DNA: TGTTCCAGCAGCTTAGGTGTTCGCTTGGGGGGGAACACTGAAGCTTTCTTT. Translation gives CSSSLGVRLGGNTEAFF.